A single sample is the source of the 15 T cell receptor beta chains below, sequenced in a study of graft-versus-host responses after intestinal transplantation. Generated by immunoSEQ multiplex PCR, the TCRdb table keeps only in-frame clones and is missing some. Counted here are about 85,000 clones, 85% to 95% occurring once; the ten biggest clones make up around 7.6%. These TCRs' antigens remain unknown. The source was unstimulated CD8+ T cells sorted from spleen or lymph node cells, collected before transplant. The receptors were sampled from a human donor who was the organ donor for an intestinal transplant.

The chain links TRBV6-5 to TRBJ2-7; 7 nucleotides align to TRBD1. The CDR3 is 14 amino acids. CDR1 is MNHEY and CDR2 is SVGAGI in the germline V gene. After removal of 4 bases from V and 9 bases from J, the junction contained 12 bases not matched to a gene. The DNA for the CDR3 is TGTGCCAGCAGTTTCCTCCGGGACAGTAGACGGCAGTACTTC. Its protein is CASSFLRDSRRQYF.

V usage is TRBV5-1 and J usage is TRBJ1-1; D is unclear. Germline CDR1 reads SGHRS; CDR2 reads YFSETQ. V was trimmed by 1 base and J by 6 bases, leaving 16 bases between them. This CDR3 region has 15 residues. DNA for the CDR3: TGCGCCAGCAGCTTGAGTTTCCCGGCAACCGCTGAAGCTTTCTTT. It is translated as CASSLSFPATAEAFF. Full variable domain (outside the CDR3, taken from reference TRBV5-1 and TRBJ1-1): KAGVTQTPRYLIKTRGQQVTLSCSPISGHRSVSWYQQTPGQGLQFLFEYFSETQRNKGNFPGRFSGRQFSNSRSEMNVSTLELGDSALYLCASSLSFPATAEAFFGQGTRLTVV.

The chain combines TRBV7-9 with TRBJ2-7; the match to TRBD2 covers 15 bases. This CDR3 has 16 residues. Germline V gene lookup returns CDR1 SEHNR and CDR2 FQNEAQ (reference sequence). V trimming: 5 bases; J trimming: 2 bases; junction bases outside the gene matches: 4. CDR3 bases: TGTGCCAGCAGCCCGAGGACTAGCGGGAGGGCCTACGAGCAGTACTTC. Translating it yields CASSPRTSGRAYEQYF.

The chain combines TRBV4-2 with TRBJ2-5; maybe TRBD2 (6 bases). Trimming took off 0 bases at V and 0 bases at J, with 11 bases between the two ends. Germline CDR1 and CDR2: LGHNA and YNFKEQ. This CDR3 spans 16 amino acids. The CDR3 region is CASSQEIRGYQETQYF. The DNA for the CDR3 is TGTGCCAGCAGCCAAGAAATTCGGGGGTACCAAGAGACCCAGTACTTC.

The genes are TRBV7-8 and TRBJ2-7, with 11 bases that match TRBD2. Germline V gene data show CDR1 as SGHVS and CDR2 as FQNEAQ. This CDR3 is 16 amino acids long. The V and J ends lost 4 bases and 2 bases, in that order; junction bases with no gene match: 7. CDR3 DNA sequence: TGTGCCAGCAGCTCCTACTTAGCGGGAGGGCCCTACGAGCAGTACTTC. Protein product: CASSSYLAGGPYEQYF.

V and J are TRBV6-5 and TRBJ2-7; 7 nucleotides align to TRBD1. In germline, CDR1 is MNHEY, CDR2 SVGAGI. The CDR3 contains 13 residues. Losses at the gene ends were 5 bases for V and 1 base for J; bases not matched to a gene: 2. CDR3 region: CASSVTGSYEQYF. The CDR3 coding sequence is TGTGCCAGCAGTGTGACAGGGTCCTACGAGCAGTACTTC.

The V and J genes are TRBV19 and TRBJ2-3; no definite D call. V was clipped by 2 bases and J by 0 bases, with 21 bases between them. Per the germline V gene, CDR1 is LNHDA and CDR2 is SQIVND (reference sequence). The CDR3 totals 19 residues. In nucleotides, the CDR3 is TGTGCCAGTAGTATATCGTTAGAGTGGCCAGACTTTAGCACAGATACGCAGTATTTT. Translated: CASSISLEWPDFSTDTQYF.

This chain connects TRBV6-1 to TRBJ2-1; TRBD2 is a possible D gene (7 bases). Trimming took off 8 bases at V and 6 bases at J, with 17 bases between the two ends. The CDR3 runs 14 residues. CDR1 and CDR2 (germline): MNHNS, SASEGT. CDR3 region: CASYVGAGANEQFF. The DNA for the CDR3 is TGTGCCAGCTACGTCGGGGCGGGGGCCAATGAGCAGTTCTTC.

The gene calls are TRBV29-1 and TRBJ1-1; 7 bases align to TRBD1. The CDR3 runs to 14 residues. V shed 4 bases, J shed 0 bases, and the junction held 5 bases outside the gene matches. From germline, CDR1 is SQVTM and CDR2 ANQGSEA. The CDR3 protein is CSVGRGGVNTEAFF. CDR3 nucleotide sequence: TGCAGCGTTGGGCGAGGGGGCGTGAACACTGAAGCTTTCTTT.

V is TRBV27 and J is TRBJ2-1, with D possibly matching TRBD2 (6 bases). The CDR3 consists of 13 residues. V was trimmed by 2 bases and J by 5 bases, leaving 7 bases between them. The germline CDR1 and CDR2 sequences are MNHEY and SMNVEV (reference sequence). The CDR3, as DNA: TGTGCCAGCAGTTTAACTAGCAACAATGAGCAGTTCTTC. Protein sequence: CASSLTSNNEQFF.

V and J are TRBV4-1 and TRBJ2-1, with D possibly matching TRBD2 (5 bases). CDR1 and CDR2 from the germline V gene are MGHRA and YSYEKL. V dropped 5 bases and J dropped 7 bases, with 24 bases sitting between them. This CDR3 comprises 17 residues. The CDR3 protein is CASSAGVTPFSENEQFF. CDR3 nucleotide sequence: TGCGCCAGCAGCGCCGGGGTGACTCCCTTTTCCGAGAATGAGCAGTTCTTC.

The chain combines TRBV7-9 with TRBJ1-1; possible D gene TRBD1, 6 bases. Trimming removed 1 base at V and 5 bases at J, with 11 bases between. Looked up from germline, CDR1 is SEHNR and CDR2 is FQNEAQ (reference sequence). There are 14 residues in the CDR3. CDR3 nucleotides: TGTGCCAGCAGCTTAGTCTACAGGGAAACTGAAGCTTTCTTT. It codes for CASSLVYRETEAFF.

The chain joins TRBV28 to TRBJ1-5, with D perhaps matching TRBD1 (5 bases). The CDR3 has 13 residues. CDR1 is MDHEN and CDR2 is SYDVKM in the germline V gene. Trimming stripped 4 bases from V and 3 bases from J, with 7 bases between. CDR3 in DNA: TGTGCCAGCAGTTCAGGGAACAATCAGCCCCAGCATTTT. Its protein product is CASSSGNNQPQHF.

The J gene is TRBJ2-3, the V gene TRBV5-4; possibly TRBD2 for D (6 bases). CDR1 and CDR2 from the germline V gene are SGHNT and YYREEE (reference sequence). Trimming removed 0 bases from V and 2 bases from J, with 13 bases in between. The CDR3 runs to 16 residues. CDR3 DNA: TGTGCCAGCAGCTTGGGGGGAGGCGGGAACACAGATACGCAGTATTTT. Translated: CASSLGGGGNTDTQYF. Supplemented by reference TRBV5-4 and TRBJ2-3, the full variable domain reads ETGVTQSPTHLIKTRGQQVTLRCSSQSGHNTVSWYQQALGQGPQFIFQYYREEENGRGNFPPRFSGLQFPNYSSELNVNALELDDSALYLCASSLGGGGNTDTQYFGPGTRLTVL.

This clone appeared once. The chain combines TRBV6-4 with TRBJ2-2; 9 nucleotides line up with TRBD1. Germline V gene lookup returns CDR1 MRHNA and CDR2 SNTAGT. Trimming removed 6 bases from V and 6 bases from J; junction bases left unmatched: 20. This CDR3 contains 19 residues. The CDR3 reads CASRYRDRECVGVSGELFF. The CDR3 DNA reads as TGTGCCAGCAGATACCGGGACAGGGAGTGTGTTGGTGTATCCGGGGAGCTGTTTTTT.